This TCR beta chain was documented in a study of cytomegalovirus exposure and HLA in healthy donors. Study results and caveats: Across donors, presence/absence analyses took sequencing depth to be roughly uniform.

Worth noting for this clone: Its specificity is not known. A read error may produce the germline difference seen at one junction end.

Researchers ran the PCR with 60 Vbeta and 13 Jbeta primers. Measured with immunoSEQ multiplex PCR; TCRdb has only the in-frame clones, and not every one. The top ten clones hold approximately 2% of a sample with over 70,000 clones, around 81% of them seen once. Germline V gene lookup returns CDR1 LNHDA and CDR2 SQIVND (reference sequence). This CDR3 contains 13 residues. This TCR was sampled from a man aged 18 to 29 in good health and CMV-seronegative. The chain is built from TRBV19 and TRBJ2-1; a weak D match, TRBD2 (5 bases). Material for sequencing was PBMCs. For the CDR3, the DNA is TGTGCCGGTAGTTCAACACCCGGGGATGAGCAGTTCTTC. Its translation: CAGSSTPGDEQFF.